The present entry profiles one TCR beta chain with its context. Its cognate antigen is unknown. Then a second PCR, running roughly 7 to 12 cycles, was carried out with a sample-barcoded 5' primer and a J-beta primer mix. Via MiXCR, TCRdb re-called the 5' RACE reads, giving one row per CDR3 protein. Among just over 1 million distinct CDR3 sequences, 40% to 45% were seen once, and the ten largest hold over 15%. This sample is part of a study of blood T cells in healthy people across ages. General study findings and limits: Total diversity from one million sequenced T cells was likely underestimated.

CDR1 and CDR2 from the germline V gene are MNHEY and SVGAGI. Unmatched junction bases numbered 8, after V lost 9 bases and J lost 4 bases. The CDR3 is 14 amino acids. This TCR was sampled from a woman in her sixties or seventies in good health. Sequencing was done on a sample of blood. The rearrangement links TRBV6-5 to TRBJ2-3; 9 nucleotides line up with TRBD2. This chain's CDR3 is CASRIAGVSDTQYF. The CDR3 DNA follows: TGTGCCAGTAGAATAGCGGGAGTTTCAGATACGCAGTATTTT.